This record looks at one TCR beta chain sequence and its context. Its antigen remains unidentified. Clones were sequenced by immunoSEQ multiplex PCR, and TCRdb holds only the in-frame ones, with some missing. The profile covers some 2,000,000 clones, with about 94% appearing a single time and about 1.1% taken by the ten largest. The naive CD8 population came from CD45RO-negative cells selected for CCR7, without terminally differentiated effector memory CD45RA+ cells. This specimen comes from a study of shared clonotypes between healthy human individuals. The study, taken as a whole, reports: Clonotypes shared by all four donors outscored non-shared clonotypes in generation probability.

CDR1 MNHEY and CDR2 SMNVEV come from the germline V gene (reference sequence). The CDR3 is 16 amino acids. V lost 5 bases, J lost 0 bases, and 7 bases stayed unmatched. The clonotype comes from a young man in good health. Source material: naive CD8+ T cells sorted from blood. The chain couples TRBV27 to TRBJ2-1; TRBD2 matches 7 bases. CDR3 sequence: CASSIGPGGSYNEQFF. For the CDR3, the DNA is TGTGCCAGCAGTATTGGGCCGGGGGGCTCCTACAATGAGCAGTTCTTC.